This record covers a single T cell receptor (beta chain). Authors' processing steps: Nucleated cell counts were estimated from reference gene primer amplification. Clones were read by immunoSEQ multiplex PCR, and TCRdb kept only the in-frame ones, dropping some. V and J calls and clone size are as listed in that table; D and trimming were resolved from the DNA. Counted here are tens of thousands of clones, roughly 80% occurring once; the ten biggest clones make up roughly 29%. This sample is part of a study of blood T cell repertoires in COVID-19. Overall study: Material from acute and convalescent COVID-19 was sourced from the United States, Italy and Spain. Nucleic acid was either cDNA or gDNA, and it came from T cells, B-cell-depleted T cells, or PBMCs.

V shed 6 bases and J shed 8 bases, with 13 bases lying between them. CDR3 length: 12 residues. CDR1 MNHEY and CDR2 SMNVEV come from the germline V gene (reference sequence). The clonotype originates from a man at least 80 years old with active or convalescent COVID-19. Sequencing was done on a sample of peripheral blood. The V and J genes are TRBV27 and TRBJ1-2; a weak D match, TRBD1 (6 bases). Here the CDR3 DNA reads TGTGCCAGCAGCCTCAGGGGCGGCGGCTACACCTTC. Amino acids: CASSLRGGGYTF.